The 15 T cell receptor beta chains below all came from one sample that was sequenced in a study of beta chain features in type 1 diabetes. Expressed TCRB transcripts were sequenced, since all the RNA that had been isolated was reverse transcribed. TCRdb keeps only in-frame clones here, not all; method: immunoSEQ multiplex PCR. Of roughly 12,000 clones in the sample, over 40% are singletons; the top ten hold approximately 0.89%. Sequencing was done on a sample of stem cell memory CD4+ T cells from blood. Source of these receptors: a man between 18 and 35 years old in good health.

The CDR3 sequence: CASSPGRVNQPQHF. The CDR3 nucleotides read TGTGCCAGCAGCCCGGGGAGGGTCAATCAGCCCCAGCATTTT. The V and J genes are TRBV4-2 and TRBJ1-5; no clear D gene. The germline gives CDR1 LGHNA, CDR2 YNFKEQ. CDR3 length: 14 amino acids. Trimming removed 4 bases at V and 3 bases at J, with 10 bases between.

This clone showed up just once. The gene calls are TRBV7-3 and TRBJ2-7, with D possibly matching TRBD1 (6 bases). The germline CDR1 and CDR2 sequences are SGHTA and FQGTGA. This CDR3 is 15 amino acids long. The V gene lost 1 base and the J gene lost 3 bases, with 13 bases spanning the gap. The CDR3 spells CASSLRGTGNYEQYF. The CDR3 region has the DNA TGTGCCAGCAGCTTAAGGGGAACAGGGAACTACGAGCAGTACTTC.

V gene TRBV11-2 combines with J gene TRBJ1-5; D is perhaps TRBD1 (6 bases). V was clipped by 3 bases and J by 0 bases, with 9 bases between them. In germline, CDR1 is SGHAT, CDR2 FQNNGV. CDR3 length: 15 amino acids. Here the CDR3 reads CASSLTGYSNQPQHF. The CDR3 DNA reads TGTGCCAGCAGCTTGACAGGTTATAGCAATCAGCCCCAGCATTTT.

This clone was seen only a few times. The gene calls are TRBV29-1 and TRBJ1-5; tentatively, D is TRBD1 (5 bases). The length of the CDR3 is 12 residues. CDR1 is SQVTM, CDR2 ANQGSEA, per germline. The CDR3 DNA follows: TGCGCTACGGGGGGAGATGATCAGCCCCAGCATTTT. Its protein product is CATGGDDQPQHF. Full variable domain (remainder filled in from reference TRBV29-1 and TRBJ1-5): SAVISQKPSRDICQRGTSLTIQCQVDSQVTMMFWYRQQPGQSLTLIATANQGSEATYESGFVIDKFPISRPNLTFSTLTVSNMSPEDSSIYLCATGGDDQPQHFGDGTRLSIL.

The sample holds a few counts of this clone. The chain recombines TRBV7-2 with TRBJ2-1, with 15 bases lining up with TRBD2. Germline V gene sequence: CDR1 SGHTA, CDR2 FQGNSA. Unmatched junction bases numbered 5, after V lost 4 bases and J lost 4 bases. The CDR3 is 17 residues long. This chain's CDR3 is CASSSKGLAGGYNEQFF. For the CDR3, the DNA is TGTGCCAGCAGCTCCAAAGGACTAGCGGGGGGGTACAATGAGCAGTTCTTC.

This chain links TRBV29-1 with TRBJ2-3; no clear D. The CDR3 loop spans 12 amino acids. The germline CDR1 and CDR2 sequences are SQVTM and ANQGSEA. V was shortened by 7 bases and J by 8 bases, with 16 bases between the two germline ends. CDR3 residues: CSAALPAVTQYF. The CDR3 nucleotides are TGCAGCGCCGCCCTTCCTGCAGTTACGCAGTATTTT.

The chain combines TRBV15 with TRBJ2-1; D is ambiguous. Trimming took 5 bases from V and 6 from J, leaving 11 bases between them. Germline loops: CDR1 LNHNV, CDR2 YYDKDF (reference sequence). The CDR3 spans 13 residues. The DNA of the CDR3 is TGTGCCACCAGCTCCTTTCCGGTCAATGAGCAGTTCTTC. Protein product: CATSSFPVNEQFF.

The chain is built from TRBV5-1 and TRBJ2-5; TRBD1 aligns across 7 bases. J gave up 1 base and V 0 bases, and 3 bases lay outside the gene matches. Germline V gene lookup returns CDR1 SGHRS and CDR2 YFSETQ. The CDR3 covers 15 residues. This CDR3 is CASSLGTGPQETQYF. CDR3 nucleotide sequence: TGCGCCAGCAGCTTGGGGACAGGACCCCAAGAGACCCAGTACTTC.

By proportion, this clone is medium-sized. The chain employs TRBV29-1 and TRBJ1-1; D unresolved. The CDR3 sequence is 12 residues long. Trimming left V 4 bases short and J 0 bases short, with 6 bases between. In germline, CDR1 is SQVTM, CDR2 ANQGSEA. The CDR3 spells CSVVDMNTEAFF. In DNA, the CDR3 is TGCAGCGTTGTAGACATGAACACTGAAGCTTTCTTT. Variable domain in full (rest from reference TRBV29-1 and TRBJ1-1): SAVISQKPSRDICQRGTSLTIQCQVDSQVTMMFWYRQQPGQSLTLIATANQGSEATYESGFVIDKFPISRPNLTFSTLTVSNMSPEDSSIYLCSVVDMNTEAFFGQGTRLTVV.

The rearrangement joins TRBV30 to TRBJ2-3, with TRBD2 identical over 7 bases. Germline assignment: CDR1 GTSNPN and CDR2 SVGIG (reference sequence). J gave up 5 bases and V 8 bases, and 4 bases lay outside the gene matches. The CDR3 has 11 amino acids. The CDR3: CAGGGIDTQYF. The DNA for the CDR3 is TGTGCCGGGGGGGGGATAGATACGCAGTATTTT.

In this sample, this clone turned up a few times. The chain is built from TRBV21-1 and TRBJ2-4; the listed D gene, TRBD1, was not tested against the DNA. TRBV21-1 is a pseudogene. This CDR3 spans 16 amino acids. DNA for the CDR3: TGTGCCAGCAGCAAAGTCATAGTTGACAGGAAAAACATTCAGTACTTC. It yields the protein CASSKVIVDRKNIQYF.

The V and J genes are TRBV10-3 and TRBJ2-2, with 15 nucleotides matching TRBD2. The CDR3 spans 15 residues. V shed 10 bases, J shed 4 bases, and the junction held 4 bases outside the gene matches. Per germline, CDR1 ENHRY and CDR2 SYGVKD. In DNA, the CDR3 is TGTGCCACCGGACTAGCGGGGGGGGTCACCGGGGAGCTGTTTTTT. It codes for CATGLAGGVTGELFF.

The chain is built from TRBV6-1 and TRBJ1-1; D remains ambiguous. The CDR3 spans 14 residues. Germline CDR1 and CDR2: MNHNS and SASEGT. The ends were cut back, 5 bases at V and 4 bases at J, with 14 bases in the middle. CDR3 residues: CASSYTGKTTEAFF. Written as DNA, the CDR3 is TGTGCCAGCAGTTATACCGGGAAAACCACTGAAGCTTTCTTT.

The CDR3 region has the DNA TGTGCCAGCAGCCCCGGCAATCAGCCCCAGCATTTT. Protein: CASSPGNQPQHF. The V call is TRBV7-9, the J call TRBJ1-5; no clear D. Germline V lookup: CDR1 SEHNR, CDR2 FQNEAQ (reference sequence). The V and J ends lost 5 bases and 2 bases respectively, with 4 bases between them. The CDR3 extends over 12 amino acids.

This chain joins TRBV7-3 and TRBJ1-6; 9 bases align to TRBD1. The CDR3 runs to 16 residues. The V segment lost 4 bases and the J segment 6 bases; nucleotides outside the gene matches: 7. CDR1 SGHTA and CDR2 FQGTGA come from the germline V gene. The CDR3 is CASSSGQGIGNSPLHF. The CDR3 DNA follows: TGTGCCAGCAGCTCCGGACAGGGGATCGGTAATTCACCCCTCCACTTT.